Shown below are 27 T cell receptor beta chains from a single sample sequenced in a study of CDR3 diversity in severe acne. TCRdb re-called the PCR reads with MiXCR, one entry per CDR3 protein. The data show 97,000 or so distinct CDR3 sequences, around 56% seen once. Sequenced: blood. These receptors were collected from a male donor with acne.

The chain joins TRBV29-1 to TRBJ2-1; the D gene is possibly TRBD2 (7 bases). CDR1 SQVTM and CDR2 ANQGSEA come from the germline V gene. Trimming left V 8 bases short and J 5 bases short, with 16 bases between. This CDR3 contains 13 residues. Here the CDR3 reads CSSEGGAHNEQFF. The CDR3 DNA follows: TGCAGCTCGGAGGGGGGGGCACACAATGAGCAGTTCTTC.

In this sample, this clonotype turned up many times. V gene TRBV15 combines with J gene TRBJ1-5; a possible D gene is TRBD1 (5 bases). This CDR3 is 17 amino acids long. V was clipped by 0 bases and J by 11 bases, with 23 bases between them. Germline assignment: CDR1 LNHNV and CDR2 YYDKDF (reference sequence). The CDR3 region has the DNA TGTGCCACCAGCAGAGATCGGGGCGTCGGAGGAGGGGTGGCCCAGCATTTT. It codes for CATSRDRGVGGGVAQHF.

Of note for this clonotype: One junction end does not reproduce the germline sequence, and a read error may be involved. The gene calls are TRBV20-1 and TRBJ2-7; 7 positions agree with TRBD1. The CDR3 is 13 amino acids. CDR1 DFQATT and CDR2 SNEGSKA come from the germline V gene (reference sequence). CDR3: CNARTGDSYEQYF. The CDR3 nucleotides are TGCAATGCTAGAACAGGGGATTCCTATGAGCAGTACTTC.

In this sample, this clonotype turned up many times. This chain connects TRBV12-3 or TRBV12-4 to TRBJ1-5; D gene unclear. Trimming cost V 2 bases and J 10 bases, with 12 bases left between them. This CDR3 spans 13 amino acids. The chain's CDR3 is CASSLKQSSPQHF. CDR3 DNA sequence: TGTGCCAGCAGTTTAAAACAGTCCTCTCCCCAGCATTTT.

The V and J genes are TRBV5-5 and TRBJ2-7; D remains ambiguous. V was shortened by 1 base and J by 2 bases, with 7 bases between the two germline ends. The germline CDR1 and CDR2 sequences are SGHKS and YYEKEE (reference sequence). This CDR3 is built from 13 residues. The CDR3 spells CASSLKITYEQYF. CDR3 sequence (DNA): TGTGCCAGCAGCTTGAAGATCACCTACGAGCAGTACTTC.

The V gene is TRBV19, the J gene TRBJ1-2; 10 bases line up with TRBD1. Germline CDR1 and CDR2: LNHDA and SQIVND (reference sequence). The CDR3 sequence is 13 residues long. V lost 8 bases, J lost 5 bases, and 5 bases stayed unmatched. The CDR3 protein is CASGTGAPYGYTF. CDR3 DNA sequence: TGTGCCAGTGGGACAGGGGCCCCGTATGGCTACACCTTC.

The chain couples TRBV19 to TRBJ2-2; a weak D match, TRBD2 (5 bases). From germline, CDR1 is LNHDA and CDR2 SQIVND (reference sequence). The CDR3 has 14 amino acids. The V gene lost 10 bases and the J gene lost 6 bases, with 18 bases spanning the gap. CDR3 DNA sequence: TGTGCCACCTCCCGGGATAACTGGTCCGGGGAGCTGTTTTTT. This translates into CATSRDNWSGELFF.

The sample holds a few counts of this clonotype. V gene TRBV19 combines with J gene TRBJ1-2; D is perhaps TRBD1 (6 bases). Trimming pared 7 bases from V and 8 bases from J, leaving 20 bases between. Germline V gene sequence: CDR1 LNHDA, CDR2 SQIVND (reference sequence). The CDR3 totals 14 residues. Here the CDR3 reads CASTPPRGAGGYTF. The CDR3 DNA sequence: TGTGCCAGTACCCCCCCCCGGGGGGCAGGAGGCTACACCTTC.

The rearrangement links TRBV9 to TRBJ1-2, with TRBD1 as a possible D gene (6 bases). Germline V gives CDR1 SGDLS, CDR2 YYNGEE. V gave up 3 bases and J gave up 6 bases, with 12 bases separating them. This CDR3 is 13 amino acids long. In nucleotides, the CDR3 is TGTGCCAGCAGCGGACAGGAATGGAATGGCTACACCTTC. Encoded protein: CASSGQEWNGYTF. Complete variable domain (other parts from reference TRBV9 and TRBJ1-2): DSGVTQTPKHLITATGQRVTLRCSPRSGDLSVYWYQQSLDQGLQFLIQYYNGEERAKGNILERFSAQQFPDLHSELNLSSLELGDSALYFCASSGQEWNGYTFGSGTRLTVV.

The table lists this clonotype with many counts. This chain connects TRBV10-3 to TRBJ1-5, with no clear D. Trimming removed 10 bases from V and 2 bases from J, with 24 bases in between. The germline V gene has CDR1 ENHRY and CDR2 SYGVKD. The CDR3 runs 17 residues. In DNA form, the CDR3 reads TGTGCCACGATGGAGCGCGGACTGGCGGGTGGCAATCAGCCCCAGCATTTT. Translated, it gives CATMERGLAGGNQPQHF.

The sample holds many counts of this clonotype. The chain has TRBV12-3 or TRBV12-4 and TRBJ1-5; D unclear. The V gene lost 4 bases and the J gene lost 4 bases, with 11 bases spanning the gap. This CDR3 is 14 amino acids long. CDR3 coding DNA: TGTGCCAGCAGTTCGTTGACGGGAAATCAGCCCCAGCATTTT. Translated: CASSSLTGNQPQHF.

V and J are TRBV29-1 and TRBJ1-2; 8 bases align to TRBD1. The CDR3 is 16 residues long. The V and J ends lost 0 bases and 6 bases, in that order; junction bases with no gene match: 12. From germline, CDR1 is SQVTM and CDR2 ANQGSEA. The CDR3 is CSVEDSHRGSSNGYTF. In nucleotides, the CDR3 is TGCAGCGTTGAAGATTCCCACAGGGGGAGTAGTAATGGCTACACCTTC.

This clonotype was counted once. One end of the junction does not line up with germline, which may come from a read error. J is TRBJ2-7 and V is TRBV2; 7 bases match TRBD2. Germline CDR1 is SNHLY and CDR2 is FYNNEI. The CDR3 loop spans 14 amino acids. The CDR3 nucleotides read TGTGCCAACAGTTTAGAAGGCGGGAGCGACGAGCAGTACTTC. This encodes CANSLEGGSDEQYF.

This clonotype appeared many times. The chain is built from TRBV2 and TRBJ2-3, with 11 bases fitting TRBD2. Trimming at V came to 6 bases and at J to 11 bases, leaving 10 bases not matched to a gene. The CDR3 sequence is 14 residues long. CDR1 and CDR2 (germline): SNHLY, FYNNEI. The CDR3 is CASRVGLAGVGQYF. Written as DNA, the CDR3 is TGTGCCAGCAGGGTAGGACTAGCGGGCGTAGGGCAGTATTTT.

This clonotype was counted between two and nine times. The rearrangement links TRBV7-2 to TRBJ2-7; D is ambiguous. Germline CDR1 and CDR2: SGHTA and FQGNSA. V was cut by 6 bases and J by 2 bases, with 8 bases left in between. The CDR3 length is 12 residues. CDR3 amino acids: CASSSVTYEQYF. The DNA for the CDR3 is TGTGCCAGCAGTTCGGTGACCTACGAGCAGTACTTC.

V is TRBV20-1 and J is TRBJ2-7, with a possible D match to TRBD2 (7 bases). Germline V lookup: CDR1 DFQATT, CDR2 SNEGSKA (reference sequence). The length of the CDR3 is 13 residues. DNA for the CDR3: TGCAGCCAACAGGGAGGGAGAACCTACGAGCAGTACTTC. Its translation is CSQQGGRTYEQYF.

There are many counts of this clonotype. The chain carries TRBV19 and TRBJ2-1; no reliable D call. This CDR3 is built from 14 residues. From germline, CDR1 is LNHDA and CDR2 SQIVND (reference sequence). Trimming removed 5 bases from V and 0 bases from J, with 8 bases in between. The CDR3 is CASSWRSSYNEQFF. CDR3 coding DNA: TGTGCCAGTAGTTGGCGAAGCTCCTACAATGAGCAGTTCTTC. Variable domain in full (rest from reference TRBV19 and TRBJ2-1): DGGITQSPKYLFRKEGQNVTLSCEQNLNHDAMYWYRQDPGQGLRLIYYSQIVNDFQKGDIAEGYSVSREKKESFPLTVTSAQKNPTAFYLCASSWRSSYNEQFFGPGTRLTVL.

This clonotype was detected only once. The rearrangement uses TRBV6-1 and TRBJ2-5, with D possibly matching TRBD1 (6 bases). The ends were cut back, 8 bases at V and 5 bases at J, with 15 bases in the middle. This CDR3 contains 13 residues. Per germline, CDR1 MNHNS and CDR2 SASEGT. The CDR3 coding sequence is TGTGCCAGCGAAGCACAGGGTTGGGAGACCCAGTACTTC. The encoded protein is CASEAQGWETQYF.

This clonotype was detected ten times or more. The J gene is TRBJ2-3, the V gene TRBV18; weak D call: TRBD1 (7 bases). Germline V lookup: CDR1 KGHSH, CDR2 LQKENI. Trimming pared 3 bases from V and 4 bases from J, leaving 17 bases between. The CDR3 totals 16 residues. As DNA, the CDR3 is TGTGCCAGCTCACCCCCCAGGAGGGGGCCGGCAGATACGCAGTATTTT. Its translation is CASSPPRRGPADTQYF. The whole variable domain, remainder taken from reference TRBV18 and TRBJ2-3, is NAGVMQNPRHLVRRRGQEARLRCSPMKGHSHVYWYRQLPEEGLKFMVYLQKENIIDESGMPKERFSAEFPKEGPSILRIQQVVRGDSAAYFCASSPPRRGPADTQYFGPGTRLTVL.

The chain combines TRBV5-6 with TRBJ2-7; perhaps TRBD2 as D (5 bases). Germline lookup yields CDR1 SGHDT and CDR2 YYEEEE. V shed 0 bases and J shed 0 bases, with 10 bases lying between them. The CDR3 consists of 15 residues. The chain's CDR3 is CASSLDPGTSYEQYF. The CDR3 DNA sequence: TGTGCCAGCAGCTTGGACCCGGGAACCTCCTACGAGCAGTACTTC.

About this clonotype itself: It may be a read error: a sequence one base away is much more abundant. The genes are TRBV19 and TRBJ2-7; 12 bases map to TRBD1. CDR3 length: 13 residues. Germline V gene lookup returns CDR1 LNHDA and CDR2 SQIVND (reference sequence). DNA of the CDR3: TGTGCCAGTACGGGACAGGGGGCCTACGAGCAGCACTTC. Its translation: CASTGQGAYEQHF.

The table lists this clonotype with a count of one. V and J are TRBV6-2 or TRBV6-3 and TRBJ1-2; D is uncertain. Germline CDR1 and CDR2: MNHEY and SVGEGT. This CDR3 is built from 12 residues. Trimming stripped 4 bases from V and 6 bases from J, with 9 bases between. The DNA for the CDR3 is TGTGCCAGCAGTTTGGGGAGTGATGGCTACACCTTC. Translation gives CASSLGSDGYTF.

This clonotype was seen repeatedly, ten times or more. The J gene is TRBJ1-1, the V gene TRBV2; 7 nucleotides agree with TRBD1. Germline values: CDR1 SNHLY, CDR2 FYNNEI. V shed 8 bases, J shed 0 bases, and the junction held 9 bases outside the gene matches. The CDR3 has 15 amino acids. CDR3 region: CASLVGRGLNTEAFF. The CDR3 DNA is TGTGCCAGCTTGGTGGGGAGGGGGCTGAACACTGAAGCTTTCTTT.

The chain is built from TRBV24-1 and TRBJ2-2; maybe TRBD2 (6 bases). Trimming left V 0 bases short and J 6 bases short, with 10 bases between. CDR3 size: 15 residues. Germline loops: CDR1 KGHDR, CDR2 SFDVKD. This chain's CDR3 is CATSDLPAGPGELFF. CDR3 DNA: TGTGCCACCAGTGATTTGCCAGCGGGTCCCGGGGAGCTGTTTTTT.

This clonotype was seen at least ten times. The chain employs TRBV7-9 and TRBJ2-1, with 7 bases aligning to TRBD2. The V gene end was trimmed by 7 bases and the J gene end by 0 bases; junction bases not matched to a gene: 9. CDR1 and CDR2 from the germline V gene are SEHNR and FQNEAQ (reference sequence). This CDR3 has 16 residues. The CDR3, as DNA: TGTGCCAGCACTGCGGGAGAGGGACCCTCCTACAATGAGCAGTTCTTC. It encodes CASTAGEGPSYNEQFF.

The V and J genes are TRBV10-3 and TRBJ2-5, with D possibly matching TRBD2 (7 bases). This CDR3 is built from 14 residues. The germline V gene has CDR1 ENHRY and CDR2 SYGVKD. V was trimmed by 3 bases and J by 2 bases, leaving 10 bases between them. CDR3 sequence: CAISEGGGQETQYF. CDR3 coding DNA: TGTGCCATCAGTGAAGGGGGGGGTCAAGAGACCCAGTACTTC.

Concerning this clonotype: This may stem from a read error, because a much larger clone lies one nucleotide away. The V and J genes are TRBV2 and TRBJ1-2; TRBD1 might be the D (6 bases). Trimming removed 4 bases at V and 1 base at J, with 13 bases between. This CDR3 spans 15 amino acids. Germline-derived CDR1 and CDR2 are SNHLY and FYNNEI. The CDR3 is CASSARTVNNYGYTF. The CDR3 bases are TGTGCCAGCAGTGCCCGGACAGTTAATAACTATGGCTACACCTTC. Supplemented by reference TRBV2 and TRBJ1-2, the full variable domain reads EPEVTQTPSHQVTQMGQEVILRCVPISNHLYFYWYRQILGQKVEFLVSFYNNEISEKSEIFDDQFSVERPDGSNFTLKIRSTKLEDSAMYFCASSARTVNNYGYTFGSGTRLTVV.